These T cell receptor beta chains were read from a single sample in a study of T cells in Graves' hyperthyroidism and ophthalmopathy. TCRdb passed the multiplex PCR reads through MiXCR, listing each CDR3 protein once. The sample includes roughly 800,000 distinct CDR3 sequences, roughly 40% of them seen just once. The specimen was blood. These receptors all come from a man aged 18 to 30 with Graves' hyperthyroidism. CDR3s include the opening cysteine and the closing phenylalanine or tryptophan. D genes are given only for firm matches. Size is stated for part of the rows, as once, few or many counts, or as a class when the clone is expanded.

d_gene	v_gene	j_gene	abundance	CDR3nt	CDR3aa
.	TRBV11-2	TRBJ1-1	.	TGTGCCAGCAGCTTAGAGGCCACCTCAGGAACTGAAGCTTTCTTT	CASSLEATSGTEAFF
.	TRBV2	TRBJ1-3	many	TGTGCCAGCAGTGTTTACGGAAACACCATATATTTT	CASSVYGNTIYF
.	TRBV9	TRBJ1-5	.	TGTGCCAGCAGCTTAGAAGAAGTGGGGGGTTATGACAATCAGCCCCAGCATTTT	CASSLEEVGGYDNQPQHF
.	TRBV5-1	TRBJ2-5	few	TGCGCCACAAGAACCGCTGTGGAAGAGACCCAGTACTTC	CATRTAVEETQYF
.	TRBV11-2	TRBJ2-7	.	TGTGCCAGCAGCCTTGGGGAGGAGTCAGGGCAGTACTTC	CASSLGEESGQYF
.	TRBV29-1	TRBJ2-2	many	TGCAGCATGGGTGAGGGGGACACCGGGGAGCTGTTTTTT	CSMGEGDTGELFF
.	TRBV6-5	TRBJ2-7	many	TGTGCCAGCAGCGACGGTGTCTCCTACGAGCAGTACTTC	CASSDGVSYEQYF
.	TRBV2	TRBJ2-2	.	TGTGCCAGCGTCTCGGTAATGGTGTCCGGGGAGCTGTTTTTT	CASVSVMVSGELFF
.	TRBV7-2	TRBJ1-4	.	TGTGCCAGCAGCTTATTAGCGGGAGGGGAAAAACTGTTTTTT	CASSLLAGGEKLFF
.	TRBV15	TRBJ1-4	many	TGTGCCACCAGCAGAGATCTCGCTGGTAGAGAAAAACTGTTTTTT	CATSRDLAGREKLFF
.	TRBV6-5	TRBJ1-4	.	TGTGCCAGCAGTGGGGAGACTAATGAAAAACTGTTTTTT	CASSGETNEKLFF
.	TRBV13	TRBJ2-7	once	TGTGCCAGCAGCTTCAGCTTCGGGACCCACGAGCAGTACTTC	CASSFSFGTHEQYF
.	TRBV12-3/TRBV12-4	TRBJ1-1	.	TGTGCCAGCAGTCCCTTTGGGCAGGGCTATCGGGCTTTCTTT	CASSPFGQGYRAFF
.	TRBV7-2	TRBJ1-1	.	TGTGCCAGCAGCCAAGATTCGGGGTGGGCTGAAGCTTTCTTT	CASSQDSGWAEAFF
TRBD1	TRBV4-1	TRBJ1-1	.	TGCGCCAGCACCCTCCGGGACAGGGAATCTGAAGCTTTCTTT	CASTLRDRESEAFF
.	TRBV9	TRBJ1-1	few	TGTGCCAGCAGCCAACCGGGCAGAGGCACTGAAGCTTTCTTT	CASSQPGRGTEAFF
.	TRBV4-1	TRBJ1-1	few	TGCGCCAGCAGCCAACTACGGACACGGGGGAACACTGAAGCTTTCTTT	CASSQLRTRGNTEAFF
TRBD1	TRBV20-1	TRBJ1-1	.	TGCAGTGCTTTACAGGGGGCTGGGAACACTGAAGCTTTCTTT	CSALQGAGNTEAFF
.	TRBV25-1	TRBJ1-4	.	TGTGCCAGCAGTGGCCCAGGGGCAACTAATGAAAAACTGTTTTTT	CASSGPGATNEKLFF
.	TRBV12-3/TRBV12-4	TRBJ1-2	few	TGTGCCAGCAGTTTATCATTGAACTATGGCTACACCTTC	CASSLSLNYGYTF
.	TRBV10-3	TRBJ1-1	few	TGTGCCATCAGTGAGTCTGGGGGGCGGGCTGAAGCTTTCTTT	CAISESGGRAEAFF
.	TRBV9	TRBJ1-4	few	TGTGCCAGCAGCCCGAAGGGAACAATGGAGAATGAAAAACTGTTTTTT	CASSPKGTMENEKLFF
TRBD1	TRBV2	TRBJ2-7	many	TGTGCCAGCAGTGTGGGCAGGGGGCGCAACGAGCAGTACTTC	CASSVGRGRNEQYF
.	TRBV12-3/TRBV12-4	TRBJ2-7	.	TGTGCCAGCAGTTTCGAAGGACTGTCGACCTACGAGCAGTACTTC	CASSFEGLSTYEQYF
.	TRBV11-2	TRBJ1-2	.	TGTGCCAGCAGTGGGGGGGTACGGAACTATGGCTACACCTTC	CASSGGVRNYGYTF
.	TRBV2	TRBJ2-2	.	TGTGCCAGCAAGGCTTCGGAGGAGAAGAACACCGGGGAGCTGTTTTTT	CASKASEEKNTGELFF
TRBD1	TRBV10-3	TRBJ1-5	many	TGTGCCATCAGTCTTGACAGGGAAAATCAGCCCCAGCATTTT	CAISLDRENQPQHF
.	TRBV29-1	TRBJ1-2	few	TGCAGCGCTGAGGAGGGGGGCTACACCTTC	CSAEEGGYTF
TRBD1	TRBV25-1	TRBJ1-1	many	TGTGCCAGCAGTGAATATAGGGGGCTGAACACTGAAGCTTTCTTT	CASSEYRGLNTEAFF
TRBD1	TRBV10-3	TRBJ2-7	.	TGTGCCATCAGGGGGACAGAAGGAGAGCAGTACTTC	CAIRGTEGEQYF
TRBD1	TRBV7-8	TRBJ2-2	.	TGTGCCAGCAGCGTCCCGACAGGGGGCGCTTCCGGGGAGCTGTTTTTT	CASSVPTGGASGELFF
TRBD2	TRBV2	TRBJ2-7	few	TGTGCCAGCAGCCCAGGTAGCGGGAGGTGGTACGAGCAGTACTTC	CASSPGSGRWYEQYF
.	TRBV29-1	TRBJ2-2	many	TGCAGCGTTGAGGGTTTAGACACCGGGGAGCTGTTTTTT	CSVEGLDTGELFF
.	TRBV2	TRBJ1-1	.	TGTGCCAGCAGTGTTTCTGCGGACACTGAAGCTTTCTTT	CASSVSADTEAFF
.	TRBV5-1	TRBJ1-5	many	TGTGCCAGCAGCTTAGAAGGGTCTAGCAATCAGCCCCAGCATTTT	CASSLEGSSNQPQHF
.	TRBV2	TRBJ2-5	few	TGTGCCAGCAGTCCACCCACAGGCGCTGAGACCCAGTACTTC	CASSPPTGAETQYF
.	TRBV5-4	TRBJ1-3	.	TGTGCCAGCAGCTTGGGGCCCAGGGATGGAAACACCATATATTTT	CASSLGPRDGNTIYF
.	TRBV5-8	TRBJ1-4	.	TGTGCCAGCAGCTTGATGGAAGCTAATGAAAAACTGTTTTTT	CASSLMEANEKLFF
.	TRBV9	TRBJ1-1	many	TGTGCCAGCAGCGTGGAAGCGTACGCTGAAGCTTTCTTT	CASSVEAYAEAFF
TRBD1	TRBV2	TRBJ1-1	many	TGTGCCAGCAGAGAGGACAGGGGCATTGAAGCTTTCTTT	CASREDRGIEAFF
.	TRBV7-9	TRBJ2-7	.	TGTGCCAGCAGCTTTTTAGCAAGCCGGTCCTACGAGCAGTACTTC	CASSFLASRSYEQYF
.	TRBV5-1	TRBJ1-4	.	TGCGCCAGCAGCTTGGTGGGACAACTGTTTTTT	CASSLVGQLFF
.	TRBV29-1	TRBJ2-5	.	TGCAGCGTTGCCCCCCTAGCAGAGACCCAGTACTTC	CSVAPLAETQYF
TRBD2	TRBV7-6	TRBJ2-5	many	TGTGCCAGCAGCGGGGGACTAGAGGAGACCCAGTACTTC	CASSGGLEETQYF
.	TRBV29-1	TRBJ2-7	many	TGCAGCGTTGAGAGTACGGGTGTCGAGCAGTACTTC	CSVESTGVEQYF
.	TRBV7-2	TRBJ2-7	.	TGTGCCAGCACCATGGACGGCTCCTACGAGCAGTACTTC	CASTMDGSYEQYF
.	TRBV20-1	TRBJ1-3	once	TGCAGTGCTAGAGGGTACAGGGTGCGGGACACCATATATTTT	CSARGYRVRDTIYF
.	TRBV7-9	TRBJ2-5	.	TGTGCCAGCAGCTTCGACCATACTTTGGGGGAGACCCAGTACTTC	CASSFDHTLGETQYF
.	TRBV11-2	TRBJ1-1	few	TGTGCCAGCAGCTTAGTCGGGGACACGAACACTGAAGCTTTCTTT	CASSLVGDTNTEAFF